These 29 T cell receptor beta chains came from one sample sequenced in a study of T cells after yellow fever vaccination. TCRdb used MiXCR to reprocess the 5' RACE reads, holding one entry per CDR3 protein. The sample has 60,000 to 85,000 distinct CDR3 sequences, around 6.5% seen once; the top ten hold about 33%. Sequencing used CD8+ T cells sorted from PBMCs, obtained 4 to 6 days after the first yellow fever vaccination. The origin of the receptors is a young man who received the YFV17D yellow fever vaccine.

This clonotype appeared a few times. The chain employs TRBV5-5 and TRBJ1-1, with D possibly matching TRBD1 (6 bases). The CDR3 runs 12 residues. Germline lookup yields CDR1 SGHKS and CDR2 YYEKEE (reference sequence). With 5 bases removed from V and 4 bases from J, the gap between germline ends came to 9 bases. CDR3: CASRQGLTEAFF. The CDR3 DNA is TGTGCCAGCAGACAGGGCCTCACTGAAGCTTTCTTT. Supplemented by reference TRBV5-5 and TRBJ1-1, the full variable domain reads DAGVTQSPTHLIKTRGQQVTLRCSPISGHKSVSWYQQVLGQGPQFIFQYYEKEERGRGNFPDRFSARQFPNYSSELNVNALLLGDSALYLCASRQGLTEAFFGQGTRLTVV.

The chain has TRBV5-1 and TRBJ2-1; maybe TRBD2 (7 bases). Germline values: CDR1 SGHRS, CDR2 YFSETQ. V was cut by 0 bases and J by 4 bases, with 14 bases left in between. The length of the CDR3 is 16 residues. CDR3 sequence (DNA): TGCGCCAGCAGCTTGGTAGGGGGGGCGGGTTACAATGAGCAGTTCTTC. It is translated as CASSLVGGAGYNEQFF.

This chain links TRBV27 with TRBJ2-3; 8 nucleotides line up with TRBD2. The CDR3 extends over 19 amino acids. CDR1 and CDR2 (germline): MNHEY, SMNVEV (reference sequence). The ends lost 5 bases at V and 0 bases at J; junction bases unmatched: 16. Here the CDR3 DNA reads TGTGCCAGCAGTACACTAGGAGGCCGGGGGGGCTCTAGCACAGATACGCAGTATTTT. It translates to CASSTLGGRGGSSTDTQYF.

This clonotype came up many times. The chain couples TRBV7-9 to TRBJ2-5; possibly TRBD2 for D (6 bases). V lost 6 bases, J lost 5 bases, and 19 bases lay in between. Germline V CDR1 and CDR2: SEHNR, FQNEAQ (reference sequence). This CDR3 contains 15 residues. Written as DNA, the CDR3 is TGTGCCAGCAGTCCCGCGGAGGGCATCGAGGAGACCCAGTACTTC. It translates to CASSPAEGIEETQYF.

This clonotype was seen a few times. The genes are TRBV30 and TRBJ1-2, with D uncertain. V dropped 3 bases and J dropped 6 bases, with 11 bases sitting between them. The CDR3 loop spans 12 amino acids. CDR1 and CDR2 (germline): GTSNPN, SVGIG (reference sequence). For the CDR3, the DNA is TGTGCCTGGAGAAAGGCTATAGATGGCTACACCTTC. Encoded protein: CAWRKAIDGYTF. The complete variable domain, with remaining parts taken from reference TRBV30 and TRBJ1-2, reads SQTIHQWPATLVQPVGSPLSLECTVEGTSNPNLYWYRQAAGRGLQLLFYSVGIGQISSEVPQNLSASRPQDRQFILSSKKLLLSDSGFYLCAWRKAIDGYTFGSGTRLTVV.

At least ten counts were recorded for this clonotype. The V gene is TRBV5-5, the J gene TRBJ2-1; 10 bases fit TRBD2. The V and J ends lost 0 bases and 7 bases, in that order; junction bases with no gene match: 1. Germline V gene data show CDR1 as SGHKS and CDR2 as YYEKEE (reference sequence). This CDR3 has 14 amino acids. The CDR3 coding sequence is TGTGCCAGCAGCTTGGGGGGACTAGCGAATGAGCAGTTCTTC. This translates into CASSLGGLANEQFF.

In this sample, this clonotype turned up a few times. The rearrangement links TRBV5-5 to TRBJ2-7; 8 nucleotides align to TRBD1. Trimming at V came to 4 bases and at J to 7 bases, leaving 13 bases not matched to a gene. This CDR3 region has 15 residues. Per the germline V gene, CDR1 is SGHKS and CDR2 is YYEKEE (reference sequence). DNA of the CDR3: TGTGCCAGCAGCCCTGGGGACAGGTCTACATGGGAGCAGTACTTC. Translated: CASSPGDRSTWEQYF.

The chain uses TRBV9 and TRBJ2-5, with TRBD1 as a possible D gene (6 bases). The CDR3 covers 15 residues. V lost 3 bases to trimming and J lost 9 bases, with 21 bases between them. Germline CDR1 SGDLS, CDR2 YYNGEE. The CDR3 DNA is TGTGCCAGCAGCGAGGACAGCGCGGCCAAGGTGGCCCAGTACTTC. This translates into CASSEDSAAKVAQYF.

This clonotype was detected ten times or more. The CDR3 protein is CASSQDIEGGRGSSYEQYF. CDR3 in DNA: TGCGCCAGCAGCCAAGATATCGAGGGGGGGAGGGGGAGCTCCTACGAGCAGTACTTC. This chain joins TRBV4-3 and TRBJ2-7; D might be TRBD2 (7 bases). The CDR3 is 19 residues long. The germline gives CDR1 LGHNA, CDR2 YSLEER. Trimming removed 0 bases at V and 0 bases at J, with 21 bases between.

This clonotype came up many times. V is TRBV5-1 and J is TRBJ2-3, with D hard to call. Germline CDR1 is SGHRS and CDR2 is YFSETQ. V shed 0 bases and J shed 4 bases, with 21 bases lying between them. This CDR3 contains 18 residues. The CDR3: CASSLASVIVGISDTQYF. The CDR3 DNA is TGCGCCAGCAGCTTGGCGTCGGTTATTGTGGGGATTTCAGATACGCAGTATTTT.

This clonotype was counted ten times or more. This chain uses TRBV5-1 with TRBJ1-5; 7 nucleotides match TRBD1. Per the germline V gene, CDR1 is SGHRS and CDR2 is YFSETQ. The V and J ends lost 1 base and 7 bases, in that order; junction bases with no gene match: 5. The CDR3 has 14 amino acids. The CDR3 loop reads CASSLSAGGQPQHF. CDR3 bases: TGCGCCAGCAGCTTGTCGGCAGGGGGACAGCCCCAGCATTTT. The full variable domain, its missing parts supplied by reference TRBV5-1 and TRBJ1-5, is KAGVTQTPRYLIKTRGQQVTLSCSPISGHRSVSWYQQTPGQGLQFLFEYFSETQRNKGNFPGRFSGRQFSNSRSEMNVSTLELGDSALYLCASSLSAGGQPQHFGDGTRLSIL.

This clonotype was recorded many times. The J gene is TRBJ1-5, the V gene TRBV6-1, with D possibly matching TRBD1 (6 bases). The CDR3 contains 15 residues. V dropped 1 base and J dropped 1 base, with 8 bases sitting between them. Germline V gene sequence: CDR1 MNHNS, CDR2 SASEGT. The CDR3 DNA reads TGTGCCAGCAGTGAAGAGGGGGGGAGCAATCAGCCCCAGCATTTT. As protein: CASSEEGGSNQPQHF.

This clonotype occurred many times. J is TRBJ2-3 and V is TRBV15, with TRBD1 matching 7 bases. This CDR3 contains 15 residues. V lost 0 bases and J lost 7; bases outside the gene matches: 7. CDR1 and CDR2 from the germline V gene are LNHNV and YYDKDF (reference sequence). In DNA form, the CDR3 reads TGTGCCACCAGCAGAGATGGGCAGGGGGTGCATACGCAGTATTTT. This sequence encodes CATSRDGQGVHTQYF.

This clonotype was counted only a few times. V usage is TRBV5-1 and J usage is TRBJ2-1; TRBD1 is a possible D gene (6 bases). The germline V and J ends were trimmed by 3 bases and 5 bases, with 6 bases remaining between them. Germline V CDR1 and CDR2: SGHRS, YFSETQ. The CDR3 runs to 12 residues. The CDR3 nucleotides read TGCGCCAGCAGCTGGACAGACAATGAGCAGTTCTTC. Protein product: CASSWTDNEQFF.

This clonotype was seen a handful of times. The rearrangement uses TRBV29-1 and TRBJ2-7; no clear D gene. Germline lookup yields CDR1 SQVTM and CDR2 ANQGSEA. The CDR3 covers 13 residues. Trimming removed 4 bases at V and 2 bases at J, with 12 bases between. The CDR3 region is CSVATGSPYEQYF. In nucleotides, the CDR3 is TGCAGCGTTGCGACGGGCAGCCCCTACGAGCAGTACTTC.

This clonotype was recorded once. Being one base from a much bigger clone, this may be a read error. The chain uses TRBV20-1 and TRBJ2-7, with a tentative D call TRBD1 (6 bases). CDR3 length: 15 amino acids. V lost 6 bases to trimming and J lost 5 bases, with 23 bases between them. Germline V gene lookup returns CDR1 DFQATT and CDR2 SNEGSKA (reference sequence). CDR3 region: CSAEGEDSRRNEQYF. CDR3 DNA sequence: TGCAGTGCCGAGGGTGAGGACAGCCGGAGGAACGAGCAGTACTTC.

About this clonotype: A much larger clone sits a single nucleotide away, making a read error possible. The chain joins TRBV7-9 to TRBJ2-4; D might be TRBD1 or TRBD2, each matching 5 bases. V lost 3 bases and J 12 bases, leaving 15 bases between the germline ends. Germline CDR1 reads SEHNR; CDR2 reads FQNEAQ (reference sequence). This CDR3 has 13 residues. The CDR3 DNA is TGTGCCAGCAGCTTCCAGGGCGCTGGGGGTCAGTACTTC. This sequence encodes CASSFQGAGGQYF.

This clonotype has ten or more counts. This rearrangement joins TRBV6-5 to TRBJ2-1; no clear D. From germline, CDR1 is MNHEY and CDR2 SVGAGI. The CDR3 runs to 11 residues. V was cut by 0 bases and J by 7 bases, with 1 base left in between. In DNA form, the CDR3 reads TGTGCCAGCAGTTACTCTAATGAGCAGTTCTTC. Protein sequence: CASSYSNEQFF.

This clonotype occurred many times. The CDR3 is CASSLLGSGELFF. For the CDR3, the DNA is TGTGCCAGCAGCCTCTTGGGGTCCGGGGAGCTGTTTTTT. The chain links TRBV9 to TRBJ2-2; the D is unclear. The V end was cut by 4 bases, the J end by 6 bases, with 10 bases between. The CDR3 extends over 13 amino acids. Looked up from germline, CDR1 is SGDLS and CDR2 is YYNGEE.

There are many counts of this clonotype. J is TRBJ2-5 and V is TRBV4-1, with D unclear. The V and J ends lost 1 base and 3 bases respectively, with 9 bases between them. The CDR3 length is 14 residues. Germline V gene data show CDR1 as MGHRA and CDR2 as YSYEKL. CDR3 sequence: CASSQVTNEETQYF. DNA of the CDR3: TGCGCCAGCAGCCAAGTCACAAACGAAGAGACCCAGTACTTC.

The rearrangement joins TRBV7-9 to TRBJ1-3; 7 nucleotides agree with TRBD1. From germline, CDR1 is SEHNR and CDR2 FQNEAQ (reference sequence). The length of the CDR3 is 14 residues. V dropped 8 bases and J dropped 4; count of bases not matched to a gene: 8. CDR3 in amino acids: CASDREGRGNTIYF. CDR3 nucleotides: TGTGCCAGCGACAGGGAGGGTCGGGGAAACACCATATATTTT. Full variable domain (rest looked up from reference TRBV7-9 and TRBJ1-3): DTGVSQNPRHKITKRGQNVTFRCDPISEHNRLYWYRQTLGQGPEFLTYFQNEAQLEKSRLLSDRFSAERPKGSFSTLEIQRTEQGDSAMYLCASDREGRGNTIYFGEGSWLTVV.

The rearrangement joins TRBV3-1 to TRBJ2-7, with D hard to call. The CDR3 sequence is 13 residues long. Germline-derived CDR1 and CDR2 are LGHDT and YNNKEL (reference sequence). V lost 2 bases and J lost 3, with 8 bases in between. This CDR3 reads CASSQLGVYEQYF. The CDR3 DNA is TGTGCCAGCAGCCAACTCGGAGTCTACGAGCAGTACTTC.

This chain joins TRBV7-9 and TRBJ1-5; D remains unclear. The CDR3 totals 12 residues. Germline CDR1 and CDR2: SEHNR and FQNEAQ (reference sequence). V lost 5 bases and J lost 2, with 4 bases in between. The CDR3 loop reads CASSPGNQPQHF. In DNA, the CDR3 is TGTGCCAGCAGCCCGGGCAATCAGCCCCAGCATTTT.

In this sample, this clonotype turned up many times. The chain recombines TRBV12-3 or TRBV12-4 with TRBJ1-5, with D unclear. The CDR3 extends over 13 amino acids. V lost 5 bases to trimming and J lost 2 bases, with 7 bases between them. The CDR3 here is CASSVIGNQPQHF. The CDR3 nucleotides are TGTGCCAGCAGTGTCATCGGCAATCAGCCCCAGCATTTT.

The table lists this clonotype with a few counts. The chain links TRBV20-1 to TRBJ2-1; D is perhaps TRBD1 (5 bases). The V and J ends lost 6 bases and 5 bases respectively, with 14 bases between them. CDR3 length: 13 residues. Germline lookup yields CDR1 DFQATT and CDR2 SNEGSKA (reference sequence). CDR3 in amino acids: CSAGRLNHNEQFF. The CDR3, as DNA: TGCAGTGCGGGGCGGCTAAATCACAATGAGCAGTTCTTC.

This clonotype was detected many times. This may be a read error, as it is one base from a much larger clone. The V and J genes are TRBV6-4 and TRBJ2-3; possibly TRBD2 for D (5 bases). CDR1 MRHNA and CDR2 SNTAGT come from the germline V gene. The CDR3 length is 13 residues. The V gene lost 4 bases and the J gene lost 0 bases, with 5 bases spanning the gap. The CDR3 loop reads CASSAGSTDTQYF. The DNA for the CDR3 is TGTGCCAGCAGTGCGGGGAGCACAGATACGCAGTATTTT.

This clonotype occurred many times. The genes are TRBV7-9 and TRBJ2-3, with 10 bases that match TRBD2. This CDR3 has 15 amino acids. From germline, CDR1 is SEHNR and CDR2 FQNEAQ (reference sequence). The J segment lost 4 bases and the V segment lost 5 bases, leaving 6 bases of the junction unmatched. CDR3 in amino acids: CASSTIAGGPDTQYF. Written as DNA, the CDR3 is TGTGCCAGCAGCACCATAGCGGGGGGCCCAGATACGCAGTATTTT.

The chain couples TRBV6-1 to TRBJ2-1; D is unresolved. The V gene's germline CDR1 is MNHNS and CDR2 SASEGT. V was trimmed by 2 bases and J by 7 bases, leaving 12 bases between them. The CDR3 spans 14 residues. The CDR3 protein is CASSESRQSNEQFF. The CDR3 nucleotides read TGTGCCAGCAGTGAATCGAGGCAGTCTAATGAGCAGTTCTTC.

This chain links TRBV4-3 with TRBJ2-2; D may correspond to TRBD1 or TRBD2 (5 bases each). The germline V and J ends were trimmed by 9 bases and 4 bases, with 15 bases remaining between them. CDR3 length: 14 amino acids. Germline-derived CDR1 and CDR2 are LGHNA and YSLEER. The CDR3 is CASTRGVGTGELFF. CDR3 DNA: TGCGCCAGTACCCGAGGGGTGGGCACCGGGGAGCTGTTTTTT.